A selection of T cell receptor beta chains follows, all from one sample in a study of regulatory T cells in long-lasting Graves disease. TCRdb analysed the multiplex PCR reads with MiXCR anew, one entry per CDR3 protein. In the table there are around 500,000 distinct CDR3 sequences, about 13% of which are singletons. These same data were also listed under a study on T cells in Graves' hyperthyroidism and ophthalmopathy.

Sequenced here: peripheral blood mononuclear cells (PBMCs), sampled at new diagnosis, from a patient treated with antithyroid drugs. These receptor sequences come from a man aged 25-45 years with Graves disease. The CDR3 runs from the conserved cysteine through the conserved F or W. Fields, in order: V gene, D gene, J gene, clone size, CDR3 DNA, CDR3 protein. The D gene is left open where the match is weak. Clone size is stated in some rows and not others, as once, few, many or a class when expanded.

v_gene: TRBV15; d_gene: .; j_gene: TRBJ2-1; abundance: many; CDR3nt: TGTGCCACCACCCGGGGCTCCTACAATGAGCAGTTCTTC; CDR3aa: CATTRGSYNEQFF
v_gene: TRBV2; d_gene: .; j_gene: TRBJ2-7; abundance: many; CDR3nt: TGTGCCAGCAGACCGTCGGTCACCGCCTACGAGCAGTACTTC; CDR3aa: CASRPSVTAYEQYF
v_gene: TRBV5-1; d_gene: TRBD2; j_gene: TRBJ2-5; abundance: few; CDR3nt: TGCGCCAGCAGCTTGACTAGCGGGGAAGAGACCCAGTACTTC; CDR3aa: CASSLTSGEETQYF
v_gene: TRBV7-8; d_gene: .; j_gene: TRBJ2-2; abundance: many; CDR3nt: TGTGCCAGCAGCAGGGAGTATGACACCGGGGAGCTGTTTTTT; CDR3aa: CASSREYDTGELFF
v_gene: TRBV5-1; d_gene: .; j_gene: TRBJ1-2; abundance: many; CDR3nt: TGCGCCAGCAGCTTGGAGCGACAGGGCTACACCTTC; CDR3aa: CASSLERQGYTF
v_gene: TRBV12-3/TRBV12-4; d_gene: TRBD2; j_gene: TRBJ2-7; abundance: many; CDR3nt: TGTGCCAGCAGGTCCCCGGGGGGGGGGAAGGATCAGTACTTC; CDR3aa: CASRSPGGGKDQYF
v_gene: TRBV5-6; d_gene: .; j_gene: TRBJ2-7; abundance: .; CDR3nt: TGTGCCAGCAGCTGGGTGGGCGGGGTCGAGCAGTACTTC; CDR3aa: CASSWVGGVEQYF
v_gene: TRBV2; d_gene: .; j_gene: TRBJ1-1; abundance: many; CDR3nt: TGTGCCAGCAGCCCAGGAAACACTGAAGCTTTCTTT; CDR3aa: CASSPGNTEAFF
v_gene: TRBV20-1; d_gene: TRBD2; j_gene: TRBJ2-2; abundance: .; CDR3nt: TGCAGTGCTAGTCTAGCGGGAGGGGGTGAGGCCGGGGAGCTGTTTTTT; CDR3aa: CSASLAGGGEAGELFF
v_gene: TRBV19; d_gene: .; j_gene: TRBJ2-5; abundance: few; CDR3nt: TGTGCCAGTAGTAAACCAAGCCGGGGGAAGACCCAGTACTTC; CDR3aa: CASSKPSRGKTQYF
v_gene: TRBV20-1; d_gene: .; j_gene: TRBJ2-7; abundance: few; CDR3nt: TGCAGTGCTAGAGATTCACGGACCCACGAGCAGTACTTC; CDR3aa: CSARDSRTHEQYF
v_gene: TRBV2; d_gene: TRBD1; j_gene: TRBJ2-3; abundance: many; CDR3nt: TGTGCCAGCAGACTCGACAGGGGGCGAGGGAAGTCAGATACGCAGTATTTT; CDR3aa: CASRLDRGRGKSDTQYF
v_gene: TRBV28; d_gene: TRBD2; j_gene: TRBJ2-1; abundance: many; CDR3nt: TGTGCCAGCAGTGGCACTCTAGCGGGATCAAATGAGCAGTTCTTC; CDR3aa: CASSGTLAGSNEQFF
v_gene: TRBV29-1; d_gene: .; j_gene: TRBJ1-5; abundance: many; CDR3nt: TGCAGCGCAGCGACGGCTTCCAATCAGCCCCAGCATTTT; CDR3aa: CSAATASNQPQHF
v_gene: TRBV14; d_gene: .; j_gene: TRBJ1-1; abundance: .; CDR3nt: TGTGCCAGCAGCAACACTATGAACACTGAAGCTTTCTTT; CDR3aa: CASSNTMNTEAFF
v_gene: TRBV7-2; d_gene: TRBD1; j_gene: TRBJ2-6; abundance: .; CDR3nt: TGTGCCAGCAGCCCGCGGACAGGGAATGGGGCCAACGTCCTGACTTTC; CDR3aa: CASSPRTGNGANVLTF
v_gene: TRBV6-2/TRBV6-3; d_gene: TRBD2; j_gene: TRBJ2-5; abundance: many; CDR3nt: TGTGCCAGCAGTTCCACCAGACTAGCGGGAGTTGAGACCCAGTACTTC; CDR3aa: CASSSTRLAGVETQYF
v_gene: TRBV18; d_gene: TRBD2; j_gene: TRBJ2-3; abundance: .; CDR3nt: TGTGCCAGCTCACCTGGACTAGCGGGAGTCTCTCCTACGCAGTATTTT; CDR3aa: CASSPGLAGVSPTQYF
v_gene: TRBV10-3; d_gene: TRBD1; j_gene: TRBJ2-7; abundance: many; CDR3nt: TGTGCCATCAGCACCGGGACAGGGACCTACGAGCAGTACTTC; CDR3aa: CAISTGTGTYEQYF
v_gene: TRBV6-1; d_gene: TRBD2; j_gene: TRBJ2-1; abundance: many; CDR3nt: TGTGCCAGCAGTCGTGGGGGGACGGGAGGCCATGAGCAGTTCTTC; CDR3aa: CASSRGGTGGHEQFF
v_gene: TRBV6-1; d_gene: TRBD1; j_gene: TRBJ2-5; abundance: many; CDR3nt: TGTGCCAGCAGTCAGGGGGCTGGGGCCCAGTACTTC; CDR3aa: CASSQGAGAQYF
v_gene: TRBV5-1; d_gene: TRBD1; j_gene: TRBJ2-2; abundance: many; CDR3nt: TGCGCCAGCAGCTTTATGGACAGGGGGACCGGGGAGCTGTTTTTT; CDR3aa: CASSFMDRGTGELFF
v_gene: TRBV10-3; d_gene: .; j_gene: TRBJ2-7; abundance: many; CDR3nt: TGTGCCATCAGTGAGGGGGGGGACAGGTCCTACGAGCAGTACTTC; CDR3aa: CAISEGGDRSYEQYF
v_gene: TRBV27; d_gene: TRBD2; j_gene: TRBJ2-6; abundance: few; CDR3nt: TGTGCCAGCAGTTTAGAGGGACTAGCGGGAATGGGGGCCAACGTCCTGACTTTC; CDR3aa: CASSLEGLAGMGANVLTF
v_gene: TRBV10-3; d_gene: TRBD2; j_gene: TRBJ2-1; abundance: few; CDR3nt: TGTGCCATCAGTCTGGGACTAGCGGGAGCGGGAAATGAGCAGTTCTTC; CDR3aa: CAISLGLAGAGNEQFF
v_gene: TRBV5-1; d_gene: TRBD1; j_gene: TRBJ1-1; abundance: .; CDR3nt: TGCGCCAGCAGCTTGGAACAGGGGGCGCCTACTGAAGCTTTCTTT; CDR3aa: CASSLEQGAPTEAFF
v_gene: TRBV7-8; d_gene: .; j_gene: TRBJ2-1; abundance: many; CDR3nt: TGTGCCAGCAGCAAGGGACTCCTATCATACAATGAGCAGTTCTTC; CDR3aa: CASSKGLLSYNEQFF
v_gene: TRBV14; d_gene: TRBD2; j_gene: TRBJ2-7; abundance: many; CDR3nt: TGTGCCAGCAGCTACCGGACTAGCGGGAGCGGGGAGCAGTACTTC; CDR3aa: CASSYRTSGSGEQYF
v_gene: TRBV27; d_gene: TRBD1; j_gene: TRBJ2-1; abundance: many; CDR3nt: TGTGCCAGCAGTTTCGAACCGGGACAGGGCGCGCAGCAGTTCTTC; CDR3aa: CASSFEPGQGAQQFF
v_gene: TRBV3-1; d_gene: .; j_gene: TRBJ1-4; abundance: many; CDR3nt: TGTGCCAGCAGCCAAGACGGCCGGAATGAAAAACTGTTTTTT; CDR3aa: CASSQDGRNEKLFF
v_gene: TRBV15; d_gene: .; j_gene: TRBJ1-4; abundance: few; CDR3nt: TGTGCCACCAGCAGAGACTTCGCGGATGAAAAACTGTTTTTT; CDR3aa: CATSRDFADEKLFF
v_gene: TRBV12-5; d_gene: .; j_gene: TRBJ2-2; abundance: many; CDR3nt: TGTGCTAGTGGTTTCCCCCCCGGGGAGCTGTTTTTT; CDR3aa: CASGFPPGELFF